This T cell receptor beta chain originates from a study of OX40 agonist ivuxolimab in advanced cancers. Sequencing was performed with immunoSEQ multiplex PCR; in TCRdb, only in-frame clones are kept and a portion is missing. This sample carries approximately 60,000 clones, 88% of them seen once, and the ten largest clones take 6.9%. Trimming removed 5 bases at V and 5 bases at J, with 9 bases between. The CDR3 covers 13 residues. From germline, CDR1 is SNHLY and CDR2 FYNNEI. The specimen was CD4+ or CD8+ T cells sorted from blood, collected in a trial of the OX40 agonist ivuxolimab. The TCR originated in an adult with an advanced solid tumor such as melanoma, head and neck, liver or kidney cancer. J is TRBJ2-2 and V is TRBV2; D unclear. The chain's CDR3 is CASSPYSTGELFF. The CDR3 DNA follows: TGTGCCAGCAGTCCCTATTCTACCGGGGAGCTGTTTTTT.